This T cell receptor beta chain emerged from a study of breast tumors, draining lymph nodes, adjacent tissues. Regarding the study as a whole: Tumor and nontumor repertoires were significantly more similar in luminal-like than in basal-like breast cancer.

The CDR3 covers 15 residues. J was trimmed by 4 bases and V by 3 bases; bases with no gene match: 6. In its sample, this clonotype was seen many times. Its matching antigen is unknown. The lymph nodes were axillary draining lymph nodes from breast cancer patients. TCRdb re-analysed the multiplex PCR reads in MiXCR, keeping a single row per CDR3 protein. This sample has about 230,000 distinct CDR3 sequences, with 32% found just once. Specimen: axillary lymph node tissue. This TCR came from a female donor with breast cancer. Some clones in this sample may be carry-over from other donors' samples. V gene TRBV12-3 or TRBV12-4 combines with J gene TRBJ1-3; 7 bases line up with TRBD1. The CDR3 DNA reads as TGTGCCAGCAGTTTCTGGACAGGCTACGGAAACACCATATATTTT. Encoded protein: CASSFWTGYGNTIYF.